This TCR beta chain was identified during a study of cytomegalovirus exposure and HLA in healthy donors. Study observations and caveats: Segments of the TCR beta V type were, in most cases, productive about 87% or about 30% of the time in an earlier analysis.

In germline, CDR1 is SGHDT, CDR2 YYEEEE. The CDR3 totals 16 residues. V lost 4 bases and J 3 bases, leaving 19 bases between the germline ends. The study ran its PCR with 60 Vbeta and 13 Jbeta primers. Method: immunoSEQ multiplex PCR; TCRdb's copy keeps in-frame clones and lacks some. This table has approximately 190,000 clones, around 75% appearing once. Concerning this clone itself: The antigen remains unidentified.

This receptor was taken from a woman aged 30 to 39 in good health and CMV-seronegative. The sequenced material came from PBMCs. The V gene is TRBV5-6, the J gene TRBJ1-1; tentative D call: TRBD1 (6 bases). The CDR3 DNA is TGTGCCAGCAGCCCGGACAGTCTTGGGGTGTACACTGAAGCTTTCTTT. It codes for CASSPDSLGVYTEAFF.